The 30 T cell receptor beta chains below come from one sample, sequenced in a study of blood T cells in healthy people across ages. PCR was performed a second time for roughly 7 to 12 cycles using a sample-barcoded 5' primer and a J-beta primer mix. One entry per CDR3 protein results from TCRdb running MiXCR on the 5' RACE reads. Here the sample spans 750,000 to 850,000 distinct CDR3 sequences, approximately 25% being singletons. These data were also filed under a second study, of T cells of mothers and their children.

Sequencing was carried out using blood. The receptor source for this set is a boy aged 5-17 years in good health.

The V call is TRBV7-2, the J call TRBJ2-1; 7 nucleotides match TRBD2. The V gene end was trimmed by 0 bases and the J gene end by 6 bases; junction bases not matched to a gene: 8. The CDR3 length is 16 residues. Germline V CDR1 and CDR2: SGHTA, FQGNSA. The CDR3 reads CASSLAVTSWGNEQFF. DNA of the CDR3: TGTGCCAGCAGCTTAGCGGTGACTAGCTGGGGCAATGAGCAGTTCTTC. Variable domain in full (rest from reference TRBV7-2 and TRBJ2-1): GAGVSQSPSNKVTEKGKDVELRCDPISGHTALYWYRQSLGQGLEFLIYFQGNSAPDKSGLPSDRFSAERTGGSVSTLTIQRTQQEDSAVYLCASSLAVTSWGNEQFFGPGTRLTVL.

This sequence joins TRBV10-3 and TRBJ2-3; TRBD1 aligns across 7 bases. Germline trimming cut 10 bases from V and 3 bases from J; bases unmatched to any gene: 10. This CDR3 has 14 amino acids. Germline CDR1 reads ENHRY; CDR2 reads SYGVKD. In DNA, the CDR3 is TGTGCCACCCGGGACAGAGTATTGACAGATACGCAGTATTTT. Translation: CATRDRVLTDTQYF.

The J gene is TRBJ2-5, the V gene TRBV29-1, with D perhaps TRBD2 (6 bases). The J call is uncertain, as TRBJ2-7 better fits the DNA end. The CDR3 extends over 14 amino acids. CDR1 and CDR2 (germline): SQVTM, ANQGSEA. CDR3 loop: CSVTGTPSSYEQYF. CDR3 nucleotides: TGCAGCGTGACCGGGACTCCAAGCTCCTACGAGCAGTACTTC.

The chain links TRBV3-1 to TRBJ1-1; D perhaps matches TRBD1 (6 bases). CDR1 is LGHDT, CDR2 YNNKEL, per germline (reference sequence). The CDR3 loop spans 13 amino acids. The V and J ends lost 7 bases and 0 bases respectively, with 9 bases between them. The CDR3 sequence: CASTDRLNTEAFF. The CDR3 DNA reads as TGTGCCAGCACGGACAGATTGAACACTGAAGCTTTCTTT.

This clonotype was seen only a few times. The chain joins TRBV4-1 to TRBJ1-1, with D unresolved. Looked up from germline, CDR1 is MGHRA and CDR2 is YSYEKL. This CDR3 has 13 amino acids. V lost 1 base and J 1 base, leaving 4 bases between the germline ends. As DNA, the CDR3 is TGCGCCAGCAGCCAAGTAGGGAACACTGAAGCTTTCTTT. It codes for CASSQVGNTEAFF.

This clonotype was seen only a few times. The rearrangement links TRBV4-3 to TRBJ1-2; no definite D call. Germline V gene data show CDR1 as LGHNA and CDR2 as YSLEER. V lost 2 bases, J lost 0 bases, and 16 bases lay in between. The CDR3 spans 17 residues. CDR3 nucleotides: TGCGCCAGCAGCCAATCATTGGGTGTTCAGGCTAACTATGGCTACACCTTC. It translates to CASSQSLGVQANYGYTF.

This clonotype turned up a few times. The genes are TRBV30 and TRBJ2-1; 8 bases line up with TRBD1. The CDR3 covers 13 residues. Germline V gene data show CDR1 as GTSNPN and CDR2 as SVGIG (reference sequence). V gave up 8 bases and J gave up 0 bases; unmatched junction bases: 3. The CDR3 region has the DNA TGTGCCCGACAGGGGAGCTCCTACAATGAGCAGTTCTTC. Its translation is CARQGSSYNEQFF.

This clonotype was detected ten times or more. The chain recombines TRBV18 with TRBJ2-7; possible D gene TRBD2, 5 bases. This CDR3 comprises 16 residues. From germline, CDR1 is KGHSH and CDR2 LQKENI. The V gene lost 0 bases and the J gene lost 1 base, with 13 bases spanning the gap. CDR3 sequence reads: CASSPPVTGRSYEQYF. In DNA, the CDR3 is TGTGCCAGCTCACCACCGGTGACGGGGAGATCCTACGAGCAGTACTTC. Full variable domain (remainder filled in from reference TRBV18 and TRBJ2-7): NAGVMQNPRHLVRRRGQEARLRCSPMKGHSHVYWYRQLPEEGLKFMVYLQKENIIDESGMPKERFSAEFPKEGPSILRIQQVVRGDSAAYFCASSPPVTGRSYEQYFGPGTRLTVT.

The rearrangement joins TRBV28 to TRBJ1-4, with D perhaps TRBD1 (5 bases). This CDR3 region has 15 residues. V was shortened by 8 bases and J by 7 bases, with 20 bases between the two germline ends. The germline CDR1 and CDR2 sequences are MDHEN and SYDVKM. This CDR3 is CASGPWEGTGEKLFF. CDR3 in DNA: TGTGCCAGCGGGCCATGGGAGGGGACGGGTGAAAAACTGTTTTTT.

This chain uses TRBV27 with TRBJ2-3; 7 positions agree with TRBD2. The junction had 13 bases not matched to a gene; V was cut back by 9 bases and J by 4 bases. The CDR3 runs to 15 residues. Germline V gene sequence: CDR1 MNHEY, CDR2 SMNVEV (reference sequence). The CDR3 nucleotides read TGTGCCAGTGCAGCCATGGGGGGGTTCCCAGATACGCAGTATTTT. It specifies CASAAMGGFPDTQYF.

The rearrangement uses TRBV29-1 and TRBJ2-5, with D unresolved. The V gene's germline CDR1 is SQVTM and CDR2 ANQGSEA. This CDR3 has 10 residues. The chain's CDR3 is CSVRTETQYF. In DNA form, the CDR3 reads TGCAGTGTTCGCACAGAGACCCAGTACTTC. The variable domain in full, completed from reference TRBV29-1 and TRBJ2-5, reads SAVISQKPSRDICQRGTSLTIQCQVDSQVTMMFWYRQQPGQSLTLIATANQGSEATYESGFVIDKFPISRPNLTFSTLTVSNMSPEDSSIYLCSVRTETQYFGPGTRLLVL.

This clonotype came up many times. This chain links TRBV5-1 with TRBJ1-2; no reliable D call. Trimming removed 1 base at V and 2 bases at J, with 6 bases between. Germline V gives CDR1 SGHRS, CDR2 YFSETQ. The CDR3 loop spans 13 amino acids. Here the CDR3 reads CASSLSLNYGYTF. The CDR3 nucleotides read TGCGCCAGCAGCTTGAGCCTGAACTATGGCTACACCTTC.

The rearrangement joins TRBV29-1 to TRBJ1-1; no definite D call. Trimming cost V 7 bases and J 1 base, with 10 bases left between them. Germline assignment: CDR1 SQVTM and CDR2 ANQGSEA. The CDR3 contains 12 residues. This CDR3 reads CSAVVGNTEAFF. CDR3 DNA: TGCAGCGCAGTCGTTGGGAACACTGAAGCTTTCTTT.

The chain uses TRBV27 and TRBJ2-5, with 12 bases that match TRBD2. The J call may be mistaken, given a closer DNA end match to TRBJ2-1. CDR1 is MNHEY, CDR2 SMNVEV, per germline (reference sequence). This CDR3 has 17 amino acids. The CDR3 region has the DNA TGTGCCAGCAGTAGCAGACTAGCGGGGGTTCCCCCCCATGAGCAGTTCTTC. Its translation: CASSSRLAGVPPHEQFF.

With respect to this clonotype: The junction shows a germline mismatch at one end, possibly a read error. The chain carries TRBV15 and TRBJ2-3; weak D call: TRBD1 (5 bases). This CDR3 comprises 15 residues. CDR1 and CDR2 (germline): LNHNV, YYDKDF (reference sequence). The CDR3 nucleotides read TGTGCCACCAGCAGAGATGGGCGCGACACAGGTACGCAGTATTTT. Amino acids: CATSRDGRDTGTQYF.

This clonotype was detected only a few times. This chain joins TRBV7-2 and TRBJ2-7; TRBD1 agrees at 12 bases. The CDR3 contains 15 residues. Germline trimming cut 2 bases from V and 6 bases from J; bases unmatched to any gene: 5. From germline, CDR1 is SGHTA and CDR2 FQGNSA. The CDR3 region has the DNA TGTGCCAGCAGCTTAAGGGGACAGGGGGCGGGCGAGCAGTACTTC. Translation gives CASSLRGQGAGEQYF.

The J gene is TRBJ2-2, the V gene TRBV20-1; a weak D match, TRBD2 (5 bases). V was cut by 6 bases and J by 8 bases, with 13 bases left in between. Germline V CDR1 and CDR2: DFQATT, SNEGSKA (reference sequence). CDR3 length: 12 amino acids. This chain's CDR3 is CSAPDRGGELFF. For the CDR3, the DNA is TGCAGTGCGCCGGATAGAGGGGGGGAGCTGTTTTTT.

This chain connects TRBV6-6 to TRBJ1-4; no definite D call. The CDR3 loop spans 14 amino acids. Per germline, CDR1 MNHNY and CDR2 SVGAGI (reference sequence). V gave up 5 bases and J gave up 3 bases, with 10 bases separating them. CDR3 loop: CASSPGRANEKLFF. The DNA of the CDR3 is TGTGCCAGCAGTCCCGGGAGAGCTAATGAAAAACTGTTTTTT.

This clonotype came up a few times. The chain couples TRBV20-1 to TRBJ2-5; 8 nucleotides align to TRBD1. The DNA end is more similar to TRBJ2-7, so the J call may be wrong. CDR3 length: 14 residues. Germline CDR1 and CDR2: DFQATT and SNEGSKA (reference sequence). The CDR3: CSARGQGTTYEQYF. In DNA form, the CDR3 reads TGCAGTGCTAGAGGACAGGGGACAACCTACGAGCAGTACTTC.

This clonotype was recorded many times. CDR3 loop: CASDSRELTRLITDTQYF. The CDR3 nucleotides are TGTGCCAGCGATTCTAGGGAATTAACAAGATTAATCACAGATACGCAGTATTTT. The chain couples TRBV28 to TRBJ2-3; D is undetermined. V lost 8 bases, J lost 2 bases, and 26 bases lay in between. The V gene's germline CDR1 is MDHEN and CDR2 SYDVKM. This CDR3 has 18 residues.

The V call is TRBV5-1, the J call TRBJ2-3, with 7 bases lining up with TRBD2. Germline-derived CDR1 and CDR2 are SGHRS and YFSETQ. The CDR3 loop spans 16 amino acids. The junction had 8 bases not matched to a gene; V was cut back by 2 bases and J by 2 bases. CDR3 residues: CASSFTLGGITDTQYF. The CDR3 DNA reads as TGCGCCAGCAGCTTCACCTTGGGGGGGATCACAGATACGCAGTATTTT. Using reference TRBV5-1 and TRBJ2-3 for the parts outside the CDR3, the full variable domain is KAGVTQTPRYLIKTRGQQVTLSCSPISGHRSVSWYQQTPGQGLQFLFEYFSETQRNKGNFPGRFSGRQFSNSRSEMNVSTLELGDSALYLCASSFTLGGITDTQYFGPGTRLTVL.

A few counts support this clonotype. The V gene is TRBV7-8, the J gene TRBJ1-4; the D is unclear. CDR3 length equals 15 residues. With 2 bases removed from V and 4 bases from J, the gap between germline ends came to 11 bases. Germline V gene data show CDR1 as SGHVS and CDR2 as FQNEAQ. The DNA for the CDR3 is TGTGCCAGCAGCTTAAGGACGGAACTTAATGAAAAACTGTTTTTT. Translation gives CASSLRTELNEKLFF.

This clonotype was counted only a few times. This chain joins TRBV12-3 or TRBV12-4 and TRBJ2-5; no definite D call. The CDR3 extends over 14 amino acids. Trimming left V 2 bases short and J 2 bases short, with 9 bases between. The chain's CDR3 is CASSLSVRQETQYF. The CDR3 region has the DNA TGTGCCAGCAGTTTATCGGTTAGACAAGAGACCCAGTACTTC.

This clonotype has only a few counts. This sequence joins TRBV4-3 and TRBJ2-3; no firm D call. The CDR3 is made up of 14 amino acids. V lost 3 bases to trimming and J lost 0 bases, with 7 bases between them. Germline V CDR1 and CDR2: LGHNA, YSLEER. CDR3 bases: TGCGCCAGCAGCCATGATCCCAGCACAGATACGCAGTATTTT. Its protein product is CASSHDPSTDTQYF.

This chain links TRBV7-2 with TRBJ2-3; D ambiguous. Trimming took off 2 bases at V and 0 bases at J, with 6 bases between the two ends. Germline V CDR1 and CDR2: SGHTA, FQGNSA. The CDR3 contains 14 residues. The CDR3 reads CASSLHSSTDTQYF. The CDR3 DNA reads as TGTGCCAGCAGCTTACATTCCAGCACAGATACGCAGTATTTT.

V is TRBV29-1 and J is TRBJ2-5; weak D call: TRBD2 (5 bases). There are 13 residues in the CDR3. Germline V gene lookup returns CDR1 SQVTM and CDR2 ANQGSEA. V dropped 5 bases and J dropped 0 bases, with 10 bases sitting between them. CDR3 nucleotides: TGCAGCGTTCTCGGGGTGTACCAAGAGACCCAGTACTTC. This gives the protein CSVLGVYQETQYF.

This rearrangement joins TRBV20-1 to TRBJ2-7, with 8 bases matching TRBD2. Germline V gene lookup returns CDR1 DFQATT and CDR2 SNEGSKA (reference sequence). J gave up 0 bases and V 2 bases, and 6 bases lay outside the gene matches. The CDR3 runs 15 residues. The CDR3 reads CSARPTSGSSYEQYF. Written as DNA, the CDR3 is TGCAGTGCTAGACCTACTAGCGGATCCTCCTACGAGCAGTACTTC.

This clonotype turned up a few times. The chain joins TRBV20-1 to TRBJ1-5; the D gene is possibly TRBD1 (5 bases). The CDR3 is made up of 15 amino acids. Germline V lookup: CDR1 DFQATT, CDR2 SNEGSKA (reference sequence). Trimming removed 4 bases from V and 6 bases from J, with 19 bases in between. The CDR3: CSANSGGHHAQPQHF. CDR3 sequence (DNA): TGCAGTGCTAATTCCGGGGGTCACCACGCTCAGCCCCAGCATTTT.

The table lists this clonotype with a few counts. J is TRBJ1-2 and V is TRBV6-1; D uncertain. CDR3 size: 14 residues. Trimming stripped 2 bases from V and 8 bases from J, with 15 bases between. Germline V gives CDR1 MNHNS, CDR2 SASEGT. CDR3 in DNA: TGTGCCAGCAGTGAACAAGGTAATGCGAGCGGCTACACCTTC. Its protein product is CASSEQGNASGYTF.

This clonotype was counted a single time. The V gene is TRBV27, the J gene TRBJ2-7; tentative D call: TRBD2 (6 bases). The CDR3 loop spans 12 amino acids. The V end lost 8 bases, the J end lost 3 bases, and 11 bases lay between the germline ends. The germline gives CDR1 MNHEY, CDR2 SMNVEV (reference sequence). The CDR3 protein is CASGDSNYEQYF. CDR3 DNA sequence: TGTGCCAGCGGGGACTCGAACTACGAGCAGTACTTC.